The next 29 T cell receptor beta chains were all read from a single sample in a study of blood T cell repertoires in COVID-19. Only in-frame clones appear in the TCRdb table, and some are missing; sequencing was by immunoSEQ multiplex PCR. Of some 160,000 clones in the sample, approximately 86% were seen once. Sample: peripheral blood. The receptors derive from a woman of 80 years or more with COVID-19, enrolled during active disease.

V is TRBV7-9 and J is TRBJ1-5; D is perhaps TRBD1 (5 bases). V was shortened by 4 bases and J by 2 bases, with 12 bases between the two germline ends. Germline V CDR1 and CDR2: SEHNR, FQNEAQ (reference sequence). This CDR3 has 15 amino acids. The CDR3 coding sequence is TGTGCCAGCAGCTCCCCGGGGGGGGGCAATCAGCCCCAGCATTTT. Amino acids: CASSSPGGGNQPQHF. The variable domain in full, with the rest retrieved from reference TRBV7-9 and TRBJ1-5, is DTGVSQNPRHKITKRGQNVTFRCDPISEHNRLYWYRQTLGQGPEFLTYFQNEAQLEKSRLLSDRFSAERPKGSFSTLEIQRTEQGDSAMYLCASSSPGGGNQPQHFGDGTRLSIL.

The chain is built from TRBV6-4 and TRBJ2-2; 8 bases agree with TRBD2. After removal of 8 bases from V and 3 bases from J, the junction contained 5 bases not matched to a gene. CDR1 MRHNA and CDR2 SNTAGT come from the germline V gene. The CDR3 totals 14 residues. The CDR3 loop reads CASRAGEDTGELFF. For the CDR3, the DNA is TGTGCCAGCCGAGCGGGGGAGGACACCGGGGAGCTGTTTTTT.

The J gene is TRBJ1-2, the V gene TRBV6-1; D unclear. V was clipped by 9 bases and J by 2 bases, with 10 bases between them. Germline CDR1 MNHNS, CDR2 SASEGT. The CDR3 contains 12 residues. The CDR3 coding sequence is TGTGCCAGTTGGACGGGGAACTATGGCTACACCTTC. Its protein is CASWTGNYGYTF.

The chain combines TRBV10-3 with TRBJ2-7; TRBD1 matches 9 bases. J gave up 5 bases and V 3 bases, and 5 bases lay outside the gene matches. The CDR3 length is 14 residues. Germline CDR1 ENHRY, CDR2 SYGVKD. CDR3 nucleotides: TGTGCCATCAGTGAACAGGGGGCGAGGAACGAGCAGTACTTC. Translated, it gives CAISEQGARNEQYF.

Written as DNA, the CDR3 is TGTGCCAGCAGTACCGGCTACCGGGGGGAGACCCAGTACTTC. Protein product: CASSTGYRGETQYF. The chain combines TRBV2 with TRBJ2-5, with a tentative D call TRBD2 (6 bases). This CDR3 has 14 amino acids. Between the trimmed V and J ends, which lost 5 bases and 5 bases, there was a span of 15 bases. Per the germline V gene, CDR1 is SNHLY and CDR2 is FYNNEI.

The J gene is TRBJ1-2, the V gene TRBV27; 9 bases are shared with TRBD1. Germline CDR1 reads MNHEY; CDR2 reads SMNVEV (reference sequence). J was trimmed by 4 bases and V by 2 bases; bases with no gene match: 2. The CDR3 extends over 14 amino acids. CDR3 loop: CASSLGTGTYGYTF. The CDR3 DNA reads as TGTGCCAGCAGTTTAGGGACAGGGACCTATGGCTACACCTTC.

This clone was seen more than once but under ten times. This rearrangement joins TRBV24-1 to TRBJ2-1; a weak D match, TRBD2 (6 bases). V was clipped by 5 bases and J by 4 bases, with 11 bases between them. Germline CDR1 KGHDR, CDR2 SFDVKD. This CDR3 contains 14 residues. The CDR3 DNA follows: TGTGCCACCAGTGCCTCGGGACTTTACAATGAGCAGTTCTTC. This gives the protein CATSASGLYNEQFF.

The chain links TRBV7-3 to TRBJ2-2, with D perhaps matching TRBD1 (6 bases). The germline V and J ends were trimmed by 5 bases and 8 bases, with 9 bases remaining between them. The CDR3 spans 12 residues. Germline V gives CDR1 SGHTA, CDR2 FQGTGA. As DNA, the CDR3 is TGTGCCAGCAGCACAACAGGGGGGGAGCTGTTTTTT. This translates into CASSTTGGELFF.

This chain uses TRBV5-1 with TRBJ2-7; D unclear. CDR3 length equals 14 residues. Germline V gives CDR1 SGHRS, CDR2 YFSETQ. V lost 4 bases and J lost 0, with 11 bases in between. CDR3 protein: CASSLAPTSYEQYF. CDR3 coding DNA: TGCGCCAGCAGCCTTGCACCTACCTCCTACGAGCAGTACTTC.

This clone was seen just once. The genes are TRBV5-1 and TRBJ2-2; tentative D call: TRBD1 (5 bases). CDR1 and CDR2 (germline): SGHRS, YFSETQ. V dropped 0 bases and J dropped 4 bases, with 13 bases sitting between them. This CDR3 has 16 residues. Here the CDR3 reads CASSLDWPRGTGELFF. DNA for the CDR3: TGCGCCAGCAGCTTGGATTGGCCTAGGGGCACCGGGGAGCTGTTTTTT.

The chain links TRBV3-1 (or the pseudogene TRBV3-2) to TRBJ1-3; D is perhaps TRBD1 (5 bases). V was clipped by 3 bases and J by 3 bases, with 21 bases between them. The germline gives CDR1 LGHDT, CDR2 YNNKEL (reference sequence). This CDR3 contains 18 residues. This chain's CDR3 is CASSQIGTQGHRGNTIYF. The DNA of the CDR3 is TGTGCCAGCAGCCAGATCGGGACTCAAGGGCATCGTGGAAACACCATATATTTT.

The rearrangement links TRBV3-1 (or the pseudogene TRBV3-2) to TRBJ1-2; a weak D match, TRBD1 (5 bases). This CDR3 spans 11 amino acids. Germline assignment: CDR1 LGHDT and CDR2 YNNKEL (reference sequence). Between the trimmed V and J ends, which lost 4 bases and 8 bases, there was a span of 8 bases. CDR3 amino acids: CASSPGVGYTF. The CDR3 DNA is TGTGCCAGCAGCCCGGGGGTCGGCTACACCTTC.

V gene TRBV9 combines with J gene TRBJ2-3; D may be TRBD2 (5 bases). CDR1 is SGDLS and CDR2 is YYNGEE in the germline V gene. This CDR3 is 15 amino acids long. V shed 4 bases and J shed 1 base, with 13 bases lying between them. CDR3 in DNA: TGTGCCAGCAGCCCCGGCGGGTTTGGCACAGATACGCAGTATTTT. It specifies CASSPGGFGTDTQYF.

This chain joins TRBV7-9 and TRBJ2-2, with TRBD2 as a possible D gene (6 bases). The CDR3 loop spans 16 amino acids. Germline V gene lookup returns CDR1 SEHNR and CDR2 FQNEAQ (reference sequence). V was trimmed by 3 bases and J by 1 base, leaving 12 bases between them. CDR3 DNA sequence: TGTGCCAGCAGCTTCGGCGGGGCTGGGAACACCGGGGAGCTGTTTTTT. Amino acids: CASSFGGAGNTGELFF. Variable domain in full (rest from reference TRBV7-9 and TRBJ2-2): DTGVSQNPRHKITKRGQNVTFRCDPISEHNRLYWYRQTLGQGPEFLTYFQNEAQLEKSRLLSDRFSAERPKGSFSTLEIQRTEQGDSAMYLCASSFGGAGNTGELFFGEGSRLTVL.

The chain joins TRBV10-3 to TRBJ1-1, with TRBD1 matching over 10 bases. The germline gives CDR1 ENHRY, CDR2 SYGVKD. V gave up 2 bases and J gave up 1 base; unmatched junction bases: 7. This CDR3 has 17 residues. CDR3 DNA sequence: TGTGCCATCAGTGAGCAACCGGGACAGGGGTCGAACACTGAAGCTTTCTTT. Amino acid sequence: CAISEQPGQGSNTEAFF.

In DNA, the CDR3 is TGTGCCAGCTCACCGCCTTCTGAGGCAGATACGCAGTATTTT. It yields the protein CASSPPSEADTQYF. The V gene is TRBV18, the J gene TRBJ2-3; D ambiguous. The CDR3 is made up of 14 amino acids. The germline CDR1 and CDR2 sequences are KGHSH and LQKENI. Trimming stripped 3 bases from V and 4 bases from J, with 11 bases between.

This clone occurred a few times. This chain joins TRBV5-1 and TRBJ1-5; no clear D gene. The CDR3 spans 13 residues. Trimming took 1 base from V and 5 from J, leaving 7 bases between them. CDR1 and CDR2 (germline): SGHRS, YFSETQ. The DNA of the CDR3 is TGCGCCAGCAGCTTGAACGGGGATCAGCCCCAGCATTTT. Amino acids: CASSLNGDQPQHF.

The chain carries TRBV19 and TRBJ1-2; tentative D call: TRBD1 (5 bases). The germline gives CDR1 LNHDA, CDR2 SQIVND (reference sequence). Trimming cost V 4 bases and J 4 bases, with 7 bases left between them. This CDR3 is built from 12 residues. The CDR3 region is CASSSRVYGYTF. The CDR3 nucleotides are TGTGCCAGTAGTAGCAGGGTCTATGGCTACACCTTC.

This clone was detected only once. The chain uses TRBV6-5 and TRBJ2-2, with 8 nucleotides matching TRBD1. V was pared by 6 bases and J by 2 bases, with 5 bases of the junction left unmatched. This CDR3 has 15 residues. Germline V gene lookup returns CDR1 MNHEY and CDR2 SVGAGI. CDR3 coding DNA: TGTGCCAGCAGACAACAGGGGGTAAACACCGGGGAGCTGTTTTTT. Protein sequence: CASRQQGVNTGELFF.

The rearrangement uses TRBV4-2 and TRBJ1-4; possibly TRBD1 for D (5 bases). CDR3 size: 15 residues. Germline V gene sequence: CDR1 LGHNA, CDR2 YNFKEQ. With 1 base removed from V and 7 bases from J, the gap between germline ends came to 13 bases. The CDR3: CASSQVKGGAEKLFF. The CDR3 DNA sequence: TGTGCCAGCAGCCAAGTTAAGGGAGGGGCTGAAAAACTGTTTTTT.

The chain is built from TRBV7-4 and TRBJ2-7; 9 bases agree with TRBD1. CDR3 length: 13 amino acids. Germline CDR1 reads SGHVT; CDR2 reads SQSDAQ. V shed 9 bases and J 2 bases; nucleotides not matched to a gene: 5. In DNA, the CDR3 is TGTGCCAGGACCGGGACAGGGCCCTACGAGCAGTACTTC. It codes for CARTGTGPYEQYF.

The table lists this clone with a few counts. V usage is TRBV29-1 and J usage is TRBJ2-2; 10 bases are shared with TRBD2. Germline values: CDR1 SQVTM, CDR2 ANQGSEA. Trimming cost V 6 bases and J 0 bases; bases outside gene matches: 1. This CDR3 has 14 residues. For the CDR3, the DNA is TGCAGCGTAGGACTAGCGGCGAACACCGGGGAGCTGTTTTTT. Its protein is CSVGLAANTGELFF.

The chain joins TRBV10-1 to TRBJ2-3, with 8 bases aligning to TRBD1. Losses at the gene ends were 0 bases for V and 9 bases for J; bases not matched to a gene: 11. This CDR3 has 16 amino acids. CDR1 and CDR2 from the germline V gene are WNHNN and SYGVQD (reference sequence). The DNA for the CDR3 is TGCGCCAGCAGTGAGTCGGGGACAGGTTTTATCGGGACGCAGTATTTT. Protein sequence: CASSESGTGFIGTQYF.

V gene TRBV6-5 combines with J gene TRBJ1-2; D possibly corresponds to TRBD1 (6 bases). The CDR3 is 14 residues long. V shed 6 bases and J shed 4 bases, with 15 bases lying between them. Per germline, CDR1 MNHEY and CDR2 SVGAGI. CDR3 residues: CASSSPGQSYGYTF. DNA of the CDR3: TGTGCCAGCAGCAGCCCCGGACAGTCCTATGGCTACACCTTC.

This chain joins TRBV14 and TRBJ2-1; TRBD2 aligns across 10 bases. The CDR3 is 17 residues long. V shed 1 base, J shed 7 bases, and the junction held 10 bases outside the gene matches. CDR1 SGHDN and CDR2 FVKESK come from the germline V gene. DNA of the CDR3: TGTGCCAGCAGCCAAGTGAGGGTAGCGGGAGGTATGAATGAGCAGTTCTTC. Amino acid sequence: CASSQVRVAGGMNEQFF. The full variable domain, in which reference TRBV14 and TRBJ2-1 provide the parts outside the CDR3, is EAGVTQFPSHSVIEKGQTVTLRCDPISGHDNLYWYRRVMGKEIKFLLHFVKESKQDESGMPNNRFLAERTGGTYSTLKVQPAELEDSGVYFCASSQVRVAGGMNEQFFGPGTRLTVL.

The CDR3 spells CASSPAPTGGDGHGYTF. The CDR3 nucleotides are TGTGCCAGCTCCCCAGCCCCCACAGGGGGAGATGGTCATGGCTACACCTTC. The V gene is TRBV18, the J gene TRBJ1-2; the match to TRBD1 covers 8 bases. This CDR3 is built from 17 residues. V lost 6 bases to trimming and J lost 6 bases; unmatched junction nucleotides: 18. In germline, CDR1 is KGHSH, CDR2 LQKENI. Full variable domain (rest looked up from reference TRBV18 and TRBJ1-2): NAGVMQNPRHLVRRRGQEARLRCSPMKGHSHVYWYRQLPEEGLKFMVYLQKENIIDESGMPKERFSAEFPKEGPSILRIQQVVRGDSAAYFCASSPAPTGGDGHGYTFGSGTRLTVV.

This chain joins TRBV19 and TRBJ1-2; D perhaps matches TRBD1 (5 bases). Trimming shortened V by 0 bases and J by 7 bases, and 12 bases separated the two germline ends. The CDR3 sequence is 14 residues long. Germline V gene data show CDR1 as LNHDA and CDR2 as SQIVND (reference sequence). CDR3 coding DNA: TGTGCCAGTAGTATAGATCTATGGGGCAGTGGCTACACCTTC. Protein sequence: CASSIDLWGSGYTF.

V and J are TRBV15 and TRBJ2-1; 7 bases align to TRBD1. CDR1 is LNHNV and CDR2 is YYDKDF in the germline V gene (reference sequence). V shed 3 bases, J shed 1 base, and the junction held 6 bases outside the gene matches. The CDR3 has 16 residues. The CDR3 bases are TGTGCCACCAGCAGCATCGGGACAGCTTCCTACAATGAGCAGTTCTTC. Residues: CATSSIGTASYNEQFF.

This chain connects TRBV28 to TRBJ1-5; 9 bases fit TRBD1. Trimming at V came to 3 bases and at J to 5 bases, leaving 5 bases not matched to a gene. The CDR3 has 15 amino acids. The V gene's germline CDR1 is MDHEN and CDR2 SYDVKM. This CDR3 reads CASSFLGQGYQPQHF. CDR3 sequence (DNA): TGTGCCAGCAGTTTTTTGGGACAGGGCTATCAGCCCCAGCATTTT.